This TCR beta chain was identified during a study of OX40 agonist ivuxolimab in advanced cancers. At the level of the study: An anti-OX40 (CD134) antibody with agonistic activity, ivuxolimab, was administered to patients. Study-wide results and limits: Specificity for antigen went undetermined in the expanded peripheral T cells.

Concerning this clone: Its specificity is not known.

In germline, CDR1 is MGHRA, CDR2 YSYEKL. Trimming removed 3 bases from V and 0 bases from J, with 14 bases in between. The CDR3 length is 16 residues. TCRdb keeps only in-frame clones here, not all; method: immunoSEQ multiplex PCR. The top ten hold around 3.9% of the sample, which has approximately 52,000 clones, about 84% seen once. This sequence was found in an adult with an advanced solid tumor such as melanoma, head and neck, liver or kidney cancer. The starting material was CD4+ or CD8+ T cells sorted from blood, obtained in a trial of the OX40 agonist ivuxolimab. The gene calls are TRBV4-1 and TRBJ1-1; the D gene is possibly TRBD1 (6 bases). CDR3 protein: CASSQGDIRMNTEAFF. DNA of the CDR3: TGCGCCAGCAGCCAGGGGGACATCCGCATGAACACTGAAGCTTTCTTT.